One and the same sample provided the 22 T cell receptor beta chains below, sequenced in a study of shared clonotypes between healthy human individuals (dated by TCRdb to 2019 to 2021). CD8 naive samples were obtained by positive selection for CCR7 among CD45RO-negative cells, yielding a CD45RA+CCR7+ population from which TemRA cells were excluded. Libraries were constructed by the immunoSEQ multiplex PCR assay. TCRdb provides this immuneACCESS table in a form limited to in-frame rearrangements. Some clones are lacking; in checked studies, under half of them reflect an unresolved V gene, and why the rest are absent is not known. The sample records 630,000 or so clones, more than 95% of which are singletons. The top ten clonotypes cover 0.3% to 0.35% of the sample. The sample was naive CD8+ T cells sorted from blood. The cell subset or site label of this sample denotes: CD45RA+CCR7+. Receptors originate from a man younger than 45 in good health.

The chain joins TRBV29-1 to TRBJ2-2, with D maybe TRBD1 (5 bases). Germline CDR1 is SQVTM and CDR2 is ANQGSEA. CDR3 size: 11 residues. Trimming cost V 6 bases and J 4 bases, with 6 bases left between them. For the CDR3, the DNA is TGCAGCGTACAGGTCACCGGGGAGCTGTTTTTT. Translation: CSVQVTGELFF.

The chain recombines TRBV4-3 with TRBJ1-1, with a tentative D call TRBD1 (6 bases). Per germline, CDR1 LGHNA and CDR2 YSLEER. The CDR3 sequence is 16 residues long. The V end was cut by 2 bases, the J end by 0 bases, with 13 bases between. The CDR3 coding sequence is TGCGCCAGCAGCCAAAATCTCGGGACAATGAACACTGAAGCTTTCTTT. It yields the protein CASSQNLGTMNTEAFF.

This clone has just one count. V gene TRBV6-6 combines with J gene TRBJ1-1; D not certain. Trimming left V 5 bases short and J 0 bases short, with 10 bases between. The CDR3 is 14 amino acids. In germline, CDR1 is MNHNY, CDR2 SVGAGI (reference sequence). The CDR3 loop is CASSLSRLNTEAFF. The CDR3 nucleotides are TGTGCCAGCAGTCTTTCGAGATTGAACACTGAAGCTTTCTTT.

V usage is TRBV27 and J usage is TRBJ2-3; tentative D call: TRBD1 (6 bases). The V end lost 3 bases, the J end lost 3 bases, and 13 bases lay between the germline ends. The CDR3 extends over 15 amino acids. Germline V lookup: CDR1 MNHEY, CDR2 SMNVEV (reference sequence). CDR3 DNA: TGTGCCAGCAGTTTGGGGCAGGGGATAACAGATACGCAGTATTTT. This codes for CASSLGQGITDTQYF.

The CDR3 here is CASGQGGIHEQFF. The CDR3, as DNA: TGCGCCAGCGGACAGGGGGGCATACATGAGCAGTTCTTC. This chain joins TRBV5-1 and TRBJ2-1, with 10 bases aligning to TRBD1. Germline CDR1 reads SGHRS; CDR2 reads YFSETQ. V gave up 7 bases and J gave up 8 bases; unmatched junction bases: 6. The CDR3 has 13 residues.

This chain uses TRBV14 with TRBJ2-7, with 8 bases matching TRBD2. V was pared by 2 bases and J by 0 bases, with 6 bases of the junction left unmatched. Germline V CDR1 and CDR2: SGHDN, FVKESK. CDR3 size: 16 residues. The CDR3: CASSQMRGRSSYEQYF. The CDR3 DNA reads TGTGCCAGCAGCCAAATGCGCGGGAGGAGCTCCTACGAGCAGTACTTC.

The rearrangement links TRBV10-1 to TRBJ2-2; D gene ambiguous. This CDR3 is built from 13 residues. Germline CDR1 WNHNN, CDR2 SYGVQD (reference sequence). The V gene lost 5 bases and the J gene lost 10 bases, with 14 bases spanning the gap. This CDR3 is CASSPGWAEELFF. In nucleotides, the CDR3 is TGCGCCAGCAGTCCGGGCTGGGCGGAGGAGCTGTTTTTT.

The V gene is TRBV19, the J gene TRBJ2-7; D unresolved. Germline CDR1 reads LNHDA; CDR2 reads SQIVND (reference sequence). V lost 3 bases to trimming and J lost 5 bases, with 11 bases between them. The CDR3 is made up of 13 amino acids. Here the CDR3 DNA reads TGTGCCAGTAGTATGTACGGTGGCGACGAGCAGTACTTC. Protein product: CASSMYGGDEQYF.

V usage is TRBV27 and J usage is TRBJ2-7, with D hard to call. The germline V gene has CDR1 MNHEY and CDR2 SMNVEV (reference sequence). The CDR3 sequence is 15 residues long. Deletions cut 0 bases from V and 1 base from J, with 10 bases between. CDR3 sequence (DNA): TGTGCCAGCAGTTTATCTGAGGATTCTTCCTACGAGCAGTACTTC. It is translated as CASSLSEDSSYEQYF.

The chain combines TRBV7-9 with TRBJ1-3, with no clear D. CDR3 length equals 15 residues. V was trimmed by 5 bases and J by 0 bases, leaving 11 bases between them. The germline V gene has CDR1 SEHNR and CDR2 FQNEAQ (reference sequence). Written as DNA, the CDR3 is TGTGCCAGCAGCCGGACGGAAAGCTCTGGAAACACCATATATTTT. Protein: CASSRTESSGNTIYF.

The rearrangement links TRBV11-2 to TRBJ2-1, with unresolved D. The CDR3 runs 13 residues. CDR1 and CDR2 from the germline V gene are SGHAT and FQNNGV. Trimming shortened V by 4 bases and J by 4 bases, and 8 bases separated the two germline ends. The CDR3: CASSSWGYNEQFF. In DNA form, the CDR3 reads TGTGCCAGCAGCTCCTGGGGTTACAATGAGCAGTTCTTC. Drawing the rest from reference TRBV11-2 and TRBJ2-1, the complete variable domain is EAGVAQSPRYKIIEKRQSVAFWCNPISGHATLYWYQQILGQGPKLLIQFQNNGVVDDSQLPKDRFSAERLKGVDSTLKIQPAKLEDSAVYLCASSSWGYNEQFFGPGTRLTVL.

The rearrangement joins TRBV7-9 to TRBJ2-1, with TRBD2 identical over 12 bases. The germline CDR1 and CDR2 sequences are SEHNR and FQNEAQ (reference sequence). J gave up 8 bases and V 1 base, and 6 bases lay outside the gene matches. CDR3 length: 16 amino acids. The CDR3 here is CASSLGASGRGDEQFF. The CDR3, as DNA: TGTGCCAGCAGCTTAGGAGCTAGCGGGAGGGGGGATGAGCAGTTCTTC.

Concerning this clone: This may be a read error: a much more frequent sequence differs by one nucleotide. The same CDR3 is also encoded by other DNA sequences in this sample. CDR3 in DNA: TGTGCCAGCAGTTTATTGGGTGACGAGCAGTACTTC. The encoded protein is CASSLLGDEQYF. The rearrangement uses TRBV27 and TRBJ2-7; D unresolved. The CDR3 spans 12 residues. Trimming removed 1 base from V and 5 bases from J, with 6 bases in between. Germline values: CDR1 MNHEY, CDR2 SMNVEV (reference sequence).

This clone appeared a single time. The CDR3 region has the DNA TGTGCCAGCAGCTTCGGGACTAGCGGGAGGGCCTTTTACAATGAGCAGTTCTTC. Encoded protein: CASSFGTSGRAFYNEQFF. The chain couples TRBV9 to TRBJ2-1; 16 bases line up with TRBD2. The CDR3 totals 18 residues. The V gene end was trimmed by 4 bases and the J gene end by 4 bases; junction bases not matched to a gene: 8. CDR1 and CDR2 (germline): SGDLS, YYNGEE.

The chain is built from TRBV9 and TRBJ2-3, with D unresolved. Trimming took 1 base from V and 6 from J, leaving 6 bases between them. Germline-derived CDR1 and CDR2 are SGDLS and YYNGEE. This CDR3 has 12 residues. The CDR3 protein is CASSVRVDTQYF. CDR3 in DNA: TGTGCCAGCAGCGTAAGAGTCGATACGCAGTATTTT.

The V gene is TRBV13, the J gene TRBJ2-7; D may be TRBD2 (6 bases). Germline CDR1 reads PRHDT; CDR2 reads FYEKMQ (reference sequence). This CDR3 spans 14 amino acids. The V and J ends lost 9 bases and 5 bases respectively, with 20 bases between them. CDR3 region: CASTKGGGPHEQYF. The CDR3 DNA reads TGTGCCAGTACGAAGGGTGGAGGGCCCCACGAGCAGTACTTC.

With regard to this clone: Other DNA sequences in this specimen translate into the identical CDR3. The gene calls are TRBV27 and TRBJ2-1; D unresolved. Germline-derived CDR1 and CDR2 are MNHEY and SMNVEV (reference sequence). Trimming left V 0 bases short and J 7 bases short, with 4 bases between. The CDR3 has 12 amino acids. CDR3 sequence: CASSLSGNEQFF. CDR3 nucleotides: TGTGCCAGCAGTTTATCGGGGAATGAGCAGTTCTTC.

Turning to this clone: Other nucleotide sequences from this sample produce the same CDR3. The chain employs TRBV11-2 and TRBJ1-1, with a tentative D call TRBD1 (5 bases). V was cut by 1 base and J by 4 bases, with 7 bases left in between. Germline V lookup: CDR1 SGHAT, CDR2 FQNNGV. The CDR3 covers 13 residues. The CDR3 region is CASSLAGGTEAFF. In DNA form, the CDR3 reads TGTGCCAGCAGCTTAGCGGGGGGCACTGAAGCTTTCTTT.

This sequence joins TRBV29-1 and TRBJ2-7; D uncertain. V lost 2 bases, J lost 6 bases, and 14 bases lay in between. The CDR3 sequence is 13 residues long. Germline CDR1 reads SQVTM; CDR2 reads ANQGSEA. The CDR3 region is CSVEFSRIREQYF. DNA for the CDR3: TGCAGCGTTGAATTTTCTAGGATTCGCGAGCAGTACTTC.

The chain combines TRBV7-9 with TRBJ2-7; possibly TRBD1 or TRBD2 for D (5 bases each). In germline, CDR1 is SEHNR, CDR2 FQNEAQ (reference sequence). The CDR3 spans 13 residues. Trimming cost V 1 base and J 2 bases, with 6 bases left between them. The CDR3 coding sequence is TGTGCCAGCAGCTTAGGGGACCCCTACGAGCAGTACTTC. It translates to CASSLGDPYEQYF.

The chain employs TRBV27 and TRBJ2-3; 9 positions agree with TRBD2. The CDR3 consists of 18 residues. The ends lost 10 bases at V and 2 bases at J; junction bases unmatched: 19. Germline CDR1 reads MNHEY; CDR2 reads SMNVEV (reference sequence). CDR3 in DNA: TGTGCCACCGAAAACGGAGCGATAGCGGGAGTGCTCACAGATACGCAGTATTTT. Its protein product is CATENGAIAGVLTDTQYF.

The chain links TRBV18 to TRBJ2-3; a possible D gene is TRBD1 (6 bases). Looked up from germline, CDR1 is KGHSH and CDR2 is LQKENI. This CDR3 is built from 15 residues. The V and J ends lost 3 bases and 11 bases respectively, with 21 bases between them. The CDR3 DNA is TGTGCCAGCTCACCTTCAGGGGAAGTCGTAGGGGGGCAGTATTTT. The encoded protein is CASSPSGEVVGGQYF.